This T cell receptor beta chain is from a study of T cells expressing NK-cell markers. This CDR3 is built from 18 residues. Germline V CDR1 and CDR2: MNHEY, SVGEGT. TCRdb reanalyzed the 5' RACE reads and collapses them to one entry per CDR3 protein, without DNA. This table holds 200,000 to 300,000 distinct CDR3 sequences. Material for sequencing was blood T cells: a sorted CD56 or NKG2C T cell subset, CD4+ or CD8+ T cells, or bulk PBMC T cells (not recorded which). The sequence came from a man aged 18 to 30 in good health. The chain recombines TRBV6-2 or TRBV6-3 with TRBJ2-1; TCRdb's assignment of TRBD2 cannot be checked, as there is no DNA. The CDR3 loop reads CASSYPKTDDSGRDEQFF.